The clone carrying this T cell receptor beta chain came up a few times. The length of the CDR3 is 17 residues. Germline V gene lookup returns CDR1 SQVTM and CDR2 ANQGSEA. V trimming: 4 bases; J trimming: 9 bases; junction bases outside the gene matches: 21. The data are from a study of patients and donors after allogeneic stem cell transplantation. TCRdb ran MiXCR on the RT-PCR reads and lists one entry per CDR3 protein. The table records about 410,000 distinct CDR3 sequences, 16% of them present only once. The receptor comes from a human donor who was either an allogeneic HSCT recipient or a stem cell or donor lymphocyte infusion donor (not recorded which). It is not recorded whose cells these are; they may come from a transplant donor. Sequenced input: blood, either unsorted or a sorted T cell fraction (not recorded which). The chain has TRBV29-1 and TRBJ2-1; 7 bases are shared with TRBD2. The DNA of the CDR3 is TGCAGCGTTGGGGGGATTATAGGAGGGGAGGGCCCCGTTGAGCAGTTCTTC. This sequence encodes CSVGGIIGGEGPVEQFF.